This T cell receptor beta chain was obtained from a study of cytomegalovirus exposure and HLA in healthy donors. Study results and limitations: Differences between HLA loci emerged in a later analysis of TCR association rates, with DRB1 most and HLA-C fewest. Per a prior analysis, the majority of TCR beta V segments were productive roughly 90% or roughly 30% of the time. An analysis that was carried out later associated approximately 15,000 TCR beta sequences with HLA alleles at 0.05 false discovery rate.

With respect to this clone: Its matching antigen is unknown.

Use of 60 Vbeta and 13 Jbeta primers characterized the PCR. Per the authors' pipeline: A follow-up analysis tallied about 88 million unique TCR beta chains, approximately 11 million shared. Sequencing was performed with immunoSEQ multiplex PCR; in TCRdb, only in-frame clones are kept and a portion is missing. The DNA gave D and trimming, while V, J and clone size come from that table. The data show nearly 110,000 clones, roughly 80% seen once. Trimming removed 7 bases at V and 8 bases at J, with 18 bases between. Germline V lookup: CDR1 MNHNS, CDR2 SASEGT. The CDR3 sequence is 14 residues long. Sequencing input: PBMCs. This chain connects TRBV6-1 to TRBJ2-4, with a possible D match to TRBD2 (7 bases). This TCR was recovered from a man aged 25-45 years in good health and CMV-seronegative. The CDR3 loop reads CASTERRGGDIQYF. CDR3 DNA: TGTGCCAGCACCGAGAGGAGGGGGGGGGACATTCAGTACTTC.